The clone carrying this T cell receptor (beta chain) was seen at least ten times. The data were obtained in a study of early T cells in non-severe SARS-CoV-2 infection. With 1 base removed from V and 8 bases from J, the gap between germline ends came to 15 bases. Germline assignment: CDR1 SGHTA and CDR2 FQGNSA. This CDR3 has 15 residues. TCRdb reprocessed the 5' RACE reads via MiXCR and lists one record per CDR3 protein. The data show 55,000 to 75,000 distinct CDR3 sequences, around 13% seen once. Sequenced input: whole blood. J is TRBJ2-1 and V is TRBV7-2; a weak D match, TRBD2 (5 bases). The sequence came from an adult who was a healthcare worker with PCR-confirmed SARS-CoV-2 infection or an uninfected control (not recorded which). CDR3 coding DNA: TGTGCCAGCAGCTTAGTTGGAGGTGCCGGTTATGAGCAGTTCTTC. As protein: CASSLVGGAGYEQFF. The whole variable domain, remainder taken from reference TRBV7-2 and TRBJ2-1, is GAGVSQSPSNKVTEKGKDVELRCDPISGHTALYWYRQSLGQGLEFLIYFQGNSAPDKSGLPSDRFSAERTGGSVSTLTIQRTQQEDSAVYLCASSLVGGAGYEQFFGPGTRLTVL.